The source of this TCR beta chain is a study of blood T cell repertoires in COVID-19. Study overall: T cells, B-cell-depleted T cells, or PBMCs provided the cDNA or gDNA that served as material.

V was trimmed by 3 bases and J by 2 bases, leaving 16 bases between them. There are 15 residues in the CDR3. Germline V gene lookup returns CDR1 GTSNPN and CDR2 SVGIG (reference sequence). Individuals aged about 18 to 89 years were recruited from approximately 22 US areas. Participant reports of clinical history set cohort assignment. The table came from immunoSEQ multiplex PCR; TCRdb's copy has only in-frame clones and leaves some out. This sample has roughly 300,000 clones; more than 85% occur once, and the top ten carry approximately 17%. Material for sequencing was PBMCs or T cells enriched from blood (not recorded which). The clonotype comes from a woman in her 30s who had recovered from COVID-19. This sequence joins TRBV30 and TRBJ1-1, with D perhaps matching TRBD1 (6 bases). CDR3 loop: CAWSSLGAGNTEAFF. The CDR3 DNA sequence: TGTGCCTGGAGCTCTTTGGGGGCAGGTAACACTGAAGCTTTCTTT.